Presented here are 30 T cell receptor beta chains from one specimen sequenced in a study of technical replicates of blood from a handful of donors. Clones were read by immunoSEQ multiplex PCR, and TCRdb kept only the in-frame ones, dropping some. This sample has more than 65,000 clones, with around 94% found just once. The source material was T cells isolated from PBMCs. Source of these receptors: a human donor in good health.

This chain links TRBV27 with TRBJ2-7; TRBD1 aligns across 8 bases. Germline trimming cut 5 bases from V and 7 bases from J; bases unmatched to any gene: 13. The CDR3 runs to 15 residues. Germline V gives CDR1 MNHEY, CDR2 SMNVEV (reference sequence). CDR3 sequence: CASSELQGAGGEQYF. The CDR3 coding sequence is TGTGCCAGCAGTGAACTCCAGGGGGCTGGTGGGGAGCAGTACTTC.

The chain employs TRBV4-3 and TRBJ2-7; D not resolved. Germline CDR1 LGHNA, CDR2 YSLEER. V gave up 1 base and J gave up 2 bases, with 12 bases separating them. The CDR3 has 15 amino acids. DNA for the CDR3: TGCGCCAGCAGCCAAGGGTTTAATATAGCCTACGAGCAGTACTTC. It yields the protein CASSQGFNIAYEQYF.

V usage is TRBV7-9 and J usage is TRBJ1-5, with D possibly matching TRBD1 (5 bases). Deletions cut 1 base from V and 1 base from J, with 17 bases between. The CDR3 runs 18 residues. Germline lookup yields CDR1 SEHNR and CDR2 FQNEAQ (reference sequence). CDR3 protein: CASSLGEGSVRSNQPQHF. As DNA, the CDR3 is TGTGCCAGCAGCTTAGGGGAGGGGTCTGTTAGGAGCAATCAGCCCCAGCATTTT.

This chain connects TRBV10-3 to TRBJ2-5; D is uncertain. Deletions cut 10 bases from V and 5 bases from J, with 17 bases between. Germline V gene lookup returns CDR1 ENHRY and CDR2 SYGVKD. CDR3 length equals 13 residues. This chain's CDR3 is CATLGSYGETQYF. Written as DNA, the CDR3 is TGTGCCACGCTCGGGTCCTACGGGGAGACCCAGTACTTC.

The chain is built from TRBV4-3 and TRBJ2-1; TRBD2 aligns across 9 bases. From germline, CDR1 is LGHNA and CDR2 YSLEER. This CDR3 has 15 amino acids. J was trimmed by 2 bases and V by 3 bases; bases with no gene match: 2. The CDR3 region is CASSQTSGPYNEQFF. The CDR3 nucleotides are TGCGCCAGCAGCCAGACTAGCGGCCCCTACAATGAGCAGTTCTTC.

As DNA, the CDR3 is TGCGCCAGCAGCGGGGGACAGGGGGTGACCTACAATGAGCAGTTCTTC. Translation: CASSGGQGVTYNEQFF. This rearrangement joins TRBV5-1 to TRBJ2-1; 11 bases map to TRBD1. V lost 4 bases and J lost 2; bases outside the gene matches: 5. Per germline, CDR1 SGHRS and CDR2 YFSETQ. CDR3 length: 16 amino acids.

The J gene is TRBJ1-3, the V gene TRBV5-4, with D unclear. Trimming cost V 6 bases and J 1 base, with 14 bases left between them. CDR3 length equals 15 residues. The germline V gene encodes CDR1 SGHNT and CDR2 YYREEE (reference sequence). Here the CDR3 reads CASTNWEDSGNTIYF. CDR3 coding DNA: TGTGCCAGCACCAACTGGGAGGATTCTGGAAACACCATATATTTT.

The gene calls are TRBV9 and TRBJ2-7; D may be TRBD2 (5 bases). V was clipped by 4 bases and J by 2 bases, with 13 bases between them. Germline loops: CDR1 SGDLS, CDR2 YYNGEE. The CDR3 totals 14 residues. CDR3 loop: CASSPRPGTYEQYF. CDR3 sequence (DNA): TGTGCCAGCAGCCCTAGGCCGGGAACCTACGAGCAGTACTTC.

The rearrangement joins TRBV14 to TRBJ2-5; 7 nucleotides agree with TRBD1. The V and J ends lost 3 bases and 4 bases, in that order; junction bases with no gene match: 11. CDR3 length: 16 residues. CDR1 SGHDN and CDR2 FVKESK come from the germline V gene. The CDR3 bases are TGTGCCAGCAGCCACCTATTGACAGGGAAAACAGAGACCCAGTACTTC. Translating it yields CASSHLLTGKTETQYF.

This chain joins TRBV14 and TRBJ2-5, with D maybe TRBD2 (5 bases). Germline values: CDR1 SGHDN, CDR2 FVKESK. There are 13 residues in the CDR3. V was trimmed by 2 bases and J by 4 bases, leaving 8 bases between them. The CDR3 nucleotides read TGTGCCAGCAGCCAACACGGAGGAGAGACCCAGTACTTC. Its translation: CASSQHGGETQYF.

This chain links TRBV2 with TRBJ2-1; TRBD2 aligns across 8 bases. The CDR3 length is 15 residues. Germline lookup yields CDR1 SNHLY and CDR2 FYNNEI. Trimming cost V 9 bases and J 2 bases; bases outside gene matches: 9. The CDR3, as DNA: TGTGCCAGGACACTTCGGGGGGGGGCCTACAATGAGCAGTTCTTC. It codes for CARTLRGGAYNEQFF. The full variable domain, completed using reference TRBV2 and TRBJ2-1, is EPEVTQTPSHQVTQMGQEVILRCVPISNHLYFYWYRQILGQKVEFLVSFYNNEISEKSEIFDDQFSVERPDGSNFTLKIRSTKLEDSAMYFCARTLRGGAYNEQFFGPGTRLTVL.

The chain joins TRBV6-5 to TRBJ2-7; tentative D call: TRBD1 (5 bases). Trimming removed 3 bases at V and 6 bases at J, with 15 bases between. The CDR3 sequence is 14 residues long. Germline lookup yields CDR1 MNHEY and CDR2 SVGAGI. DNA for the CDR3: TGTGCCAGCAGTTATAACAGCAGGGCCCCCGAGCAGTACTTC. Amino acids: CASSYNSRAPEQYF.

This chain links TRBV6-5 with TRBJ2-7; D possibly corresponds to TRBD2 (5 bases). Germline CDR1 is MNHEY and CDR2 is SVGAGI. Trimming removed 0 bases at V and 7 bases at J, with 13 bases between. There are 14 residues in the CDR3. The CDR3 nucleotides read TGTGCCAGCAGTTACTCTTCGGACTTAGGGGAGCAGTACTTC. Translated, it gives CASSYSSDLGEQYF.

CDR3 bases: TGTGCCAGCAGCTTACAGGGGATAGAGACCCAGTACTTC. Translated: CASSLQGIETQYF. The chain recombines TRBV7-2 with TRBJ2-5; a possible D gene is TRBD1 (6 bases). The CDR3 covers 13 residues. The germline V gene has CDR1 SGHTA and CDR2 FQGNSA. V dropped 2 bases and J dropped 4 bases, with 8 bases sitting between them.

For the CDR3, the DNA is TGTGCCAGCAGCTTACAGGAGGGCACAGATACGCAGTATTTT. It translates to CASSLQEGTDTQYF. J is TRBJ2-3 and V is TRBV7-9; D might be TRBD2 (5 bases). The V end was cut by 2 bases, the J end by 1 base, with 7 bases between. The germline V gene encodes CDR1 SEHNR and CDR2 FQNEAQ (reference sequence). The CDR3 is 14 amino acids. Full variable domain (outside the CDR3, taken from reference TRBV7-9 and TRBJ2-3): DTGVSQNPRHKITKRGQNVTFRCDPISEHNRLYWYRQTLGQGPEFLTYFQNEAQLEKSRLLSDRFSAERPKGSFSTLEIQRTEQGDSAMYLCASSLQEGTDTQYFGPGTRLTVL.

V is TRBV27 and J is TRBJ2-6; D perhaps matches TRBD1 (6 bases). V gave up 6 bases and J gave up 2 bases, with 11 bases separating them. CDR3 length equals 15 residues. Germline V CDR1 and CDR2: MNHEY, SMNVEV (reference sequence). CDR3: CASSNRVAGANVLTF. The CDR3 DNA sequence: TGTGCCAGCAGCAACAGGGTTGCTGGGGCCAACGTCCTGACTTTC.

V gene TRBV27 combines with J gene TRBJ2-7, with D uncertain. This CDR3 contains 13 residues. The germline CDR1 and CDR2 sequences are MNHEY and SMNVEV (reference sequence). V was clipped by 3 bases and J by 4 bases, with 10 bases between them. The chain's CDR3 is CASSFETGYEQYF. CDR3 sequence (DNA): TGTGCCAGCAGTTTTGAGACCGGGTACGAGCAGTACTTC.

V gene TRBV6-5 combines with J gene TRBJ1-4, with D hard to call. The CDR3 contains 15 residues. Germline CDR1 reads MNHEY; CDR2 reads SVGAGI. V was clipped by 0 bases and J by 7 bases, with 12 bases between them. The CDR3 nucleotides read TGTGCCAGCAGTTACTCGAATACAGATTTTGAAAAACTGTTTTTT. This sequence encodes CASSYSNTDFEKLFF.

The rearrangement uses TRBV5-1 and TRBJ1-1; maybe TRBD1 (6 bases). The CDR3 is 15 residues long. The germline CDR1 and CDR2 sequences are SGHRS and YFSETQ. V was clipped by 1 base and J by 3 bases, with 13 bases between them. The CDR3 DNA reads as TGCGCCAGCAGCTTGACTATGACAGGCTACACTGAAGCTTTCTTT. Amino acids: CASSLTMTGYTEAFF.

This chain links TRBV7-2 with TRBJ2-5; a weak D match, TRBD2 (6 bases). Germline V gene data show CDR1 as SGHTA and CDR2 as FQGNSA. The CDR3 sequence is 15 residues long. The V and J ends lost 1 base and 7 bases respectively, with 16 bases between them. CDR3 region: CASSLGPGAHWTQYF. CDR3 DNA sequence: TGTGCCAGCAGCTTAGGGCCGGGAGCTCACTGGACCCAGTACTTC.

V usage is TRBV21-1 and J usage is TRBJ1-1. TRBV21-1 is shown as a pseudogene. The CDR3 length is 14 residues. The CDR3 is CASSKGGSDTEAFF. The CDR3 bases are TGTGCCAGCAGCAAAGGAGGGAGCGACACTGAAGCTTTCTTT.

V usage is TRBV7-3 and J usage is TRBJ1-5; D may be TRBD1 (5 bases). From germline, CDR1 is SGHTA and CDR2 FQGTGA. V lost 5 bases to trimming and J lost 7 bases, with 15 bases between them. This CDR3 comprises 14 residues. DNA of the CDR3: TGTGCCAGCAGCCCAGCGGGGGGTGGCCAGCCCCAGCATTTT. Its translation: CASSPAGGGQPQHF.

The chain carries TRBV30 and TRBJ1-4; a possible D gene is TRBD1 (6 bases). Germline CDR1 is GTSNPN and CDR2 is SVGIG (reference sequence). V was cut by 4 bases and J by 8 bases, with 17 bases left in between. There are 14 residues in the CDR3. The CDR3 loop reads CAWTFQGRREKLFF. CDR3 coding DNA: TGTGCCTGGACTTTTCAGGGGCGTCGGGAAAAACTGTTTTTT.

A remark on this clone: Different DNA sequences within this sample yield the same CDR3. The V call is TRBV27, the J call TRBJ1-1, with TRBD1 identical over 7 bases. Looked up from germline, CDR1 is MNHEY and CDR2 is SMNVEV (reference sequence). The CDR3 has 14 residues. Trimming cost V 5 bases and J 5 bases; bases outside gene matches: 8. The CDR3 here is CASSLGSRGTEAFF. The CDR3 DNA sequence: TGTGCCAGCAGTCTCGGGAGCAGGGGGACTGAAGCTTTCTTT.

The chain has TRBV5-4 and TRBJ1-2, with 7 bases matching TRBD1. Germline assignment: CDR1 SGHNT and CDR2 YYREEE (reference sequence). The CDR3 has 13 amino acids. V lost 4 bases, J lost 8 bases, and 8 bases stayed unmatched. CDR3 region: CASSEDRAEGYTF. CDR3 sequence (DNA): TGTGCCAGCAGCGAAGACAGGGCGGAGGGCTACACCTTC.

As DNA, the CDR3 is TGTGCCAGTAGTATCTGGGACAGGGACGAGCAGTACTTC. Translation: CASSIWDRDEQYF. The chain uses TRBV19 and TRBJ2-7; TRBD1 agrees at 9 bases. The germline V gene has CDR1 LNHDA and CDR2 SQIVND (reference sequence). There are 13 residues in the CDR3. V was clipped by 3 bases and J by 5 bases; unmatched bases: 2.

The chain joins TRBV4-2 to TRBJ1-4; possible D gene TRBD1, 6 bases. Trimming shortened V by 5 bases and J by 1 base, and 11 bases separated the two germline ends. The CDR3 extends over 15 amino acids. Germline CDR1 reads LGHNA; CDR2 reads YNFKEQ. The CDR3 is CASSVQGGTNEKLFF. CDR3 sequence (DNA): TGTGCCAGCAGCGTACAGGGTGGAACTAATGAAAAACTGTTTTTT.

The rearrangement uses TRBV18 and TRBJ1-4; D unresolved. Germline lookup yields CDR1 KGHSH and CDR2 LQKENI. The germline V and J ends were trimmed by 3 bases and 0 bases, with 5 bases remaining between them. The CDR3 runs 14 residues. The CDR3 region is CASSPSTTNEKLFF. Here the CDR3 DNA reads TGTGCCAGCTCACCGTCTACAACTAATGAAAAACTGTTTTTT. Using reference TRBV18 and TRBJ1-4 for the parts outside the CDR3, the full variable domain is NAGVMQNPRHLVRRRGQEARLRCSPMKGHSHVYWYRQLPEEGLKFMVYLQKENIIDESGMPKERFSAEFPKEGPSILRIQQVVRGDSAAYFCASSPSTTNEKLFFGSGTQLSVL.

The V call is TRBV11-3, the J call TRBJ2-3; D is perhaps TRBD2 (6 bases). V lost 2 bases, J lost 6 bases, and 12 bases lay in between. CDR3 size: 14 residues. Germline CDR1 reads SGHNT; CDR2 reads YENEEA. The CDR3 loop reads CASSLSSGRDTQYF. CDR3 nucleotide sequence: TGTGCCAGCAGCTTAAGTAGCGGCAGGGATACGCAGTATTTT.

The chain carries TRBV9 and TRBJ2-7; 7 bases are shared with TRBD2. Trimming removed 2 bases from V and 2 bases from J; junction bases left unmatched: 4. CDR3 length: 14 amino acids. The germline CDR1 and CDR2 sequences are SGDLS and YYNGEE. CDR3 nucleotide sequence: TGTGCCAGCAGCGTTTCTCTAGCGGCCTACGAGCAGTACTTC. This codes for CASSVSLAAYEQYF.